Listed below are T cell receptor beta chains from one sample, sequenced in a study of shared clonotypes between healthy human individuals. The table came from immunoSEQ multiplex PCR; TCRdb's copy has only in-frame clones and leaves some out. The profile shows around 750,000 clones, over 65% of them singletons. Sample: memory CD4+ T cells sorted from blood. The receptor source for this set is a woman in her thirties in good health. CDR3s include the opening cysteine and the closing phenylalanine or tryptophan. D genes are given only for firm matches. A row's size may be missing; if present it is once, few, many or a size class.

j_gene | d_gene | v_gene | abundance | CDR3nt | CDR3aa
TRBJ1-1 | TRBD1 | TRBV28 | . | TGTGCCAGCAGTACCGGGACAGGGTATAGTGCTTTCTTT | CASSTGTGYSAFF
TRBJ1-4 | . | TRBV7-9 | . | TGTGCCAGCAGCTTCGGCAACGAAAAACTGTTTTTT | CASSFGNEKLFF
TRBJ2-3 | . | TRBV18 | few | TGTGCCAGCTCACCTTCCTACGACCTCACAGATACGCAGTATTTT | CASSPSYDLTDTQYF
TRBJ2-3 | . | TRBV4-2 | many | TGTGCCAGCAGCCAAGATCCCATGTTATATCAACGGACAGCTTCGATCCCACACACAGATACGCAGTATTTT | CASSQDPMLYQRTASIPHTDTQYF
TRBJ2-1 | TRBD2 | TRBV7-6 | . | TGTGCCAGCAGCTTAGCGGGAGGGACTAGCGGCTACAATGAGCAGTTCTTC | CASSLAGGTSGYNEQFF
TRBJ2-1 | . | TRBV7-3 | . | TGTGCCAGCAGCTTAAAGGCTGCCCGGCTAGTCAATGAGCAGTTCTTC | CASSLKAARLVNEQFF
TRBJ2-3 | . | TRBV9 | . | TGTGCCAGCAGCCCCCACCCCACAGATACGCAGTATTTT | CASSPHPTDTQYF
TRBJ2-1 | . | TRBV5-1 | . | TGCGCCAGCAGCTTATCGTCAGGGGCCTACAATGAGCAGTTCTTC | CASSLSSGAYNEQFF
TRBJ1-1 | . | TRBV18 | . | TGTGCCAGCTCACCAGGCGGGGCCAGGGCCACTGAAGCTTTCTTT | CASSPGGARATEAFF
TRBJ1-1 | . | TRBV5-1 | . | TGCGCCAGCAGCCCCCATCCAGGCAACACTGAAGCTTTCTTT | CASSPHPGNTEAFF
TRBJ2-4 | . | TRBV29-1 | . | TGCAGCGTGAGGAGCGGTGCCGGGTCCAAAAACATTCAGTACTTC | CSVRSGAGSKNIQYF
TRBJ2-7 | TRBD1 | TRBV5-1 | . | TGCGCCAGCAGCTTGGATGGACAGGGCTCTTCCTACGAGCAGTACTTC | CASSLDGQGSSYEQYF
TRBJ2-3 | TRBD2 | TRBV5-1 | . | TGCGCCAGCAGCCGCGGGGGAACTAGCACAGATACGCAGTATTTT | CASSRGGTSTDTQYF
TRBJ1-1 | . | TRBV20-1 | . | TGCAGTGAACAGGCAGTAAAGGGAGCTTTCTTT | CSEQAVKGAFF
TRBJ2-5 | . | TRBV11-2 | . | TGTGCCAGCAGCTTCGTCCAGGGGCGTGAGACCCAGTACTTC | CASSFVQGRETQYF
TRBJ1-6 | . | TRBV6-5 | . | TGTGCCAGCAGTTACGTGGCCAGTCTAAATTCACCCCTCCACTTT | CASSYVASLNSPLHF
TRBJ1-2 | . | TRBV19 | . | TGTGCCAGTAGTCCCCTGGGGGGCAGGCCGGTTAATGCTGGCTACACCTTC | CASSPLGGRPVNAGYTF
TRBJ2-1 | TRBD2 | TRBV11-3 | . | TGTGCCAGCAGCTCCCTAGCGGGAGGGTACAATGAGCAGTTCTTC | CASSSLAGGYNEQFF
TRBJ1-5 | . | TRBV6-1 | many | TGTGCCAGCTATACAACGATGACCGGGGGAGCCCAGCATTTT | CASYTTMTGGAQHF
TRBJ1-2 | TRBD1 | TRBV28 | . | TGTGCCAGCAGTTTAGGCGGTACAGGGGGAGATAACTATGGCTACACCTTC | CASSLGGTGGDNYGYTF
TRBJ2-5 | TRBD2 | TRBV5-8 | . | TGTGCCAGCAGCTTGACTAGCGGGAGCTATGGAGAGACCCAGTACTTC | CASSLTSGSYGETQYF
TRBJ2-3 | TRBD2 | TRBV19 | once | TGTGCCAGTACCACGCTAAAGCGGGAGGGGCTGAGAACGCAGTATTTT | CASTTLKREGLRTQYF
TRBJ2-7 | TRBD1 | TRBV19 | . | TGTGCCAGTAGTATAATCCCGGGACAGGGAGGGTACGAGCAGTACTTC | CASSIIPGQGGYEQYF
TRBJ2-7 | . | TRBV21-1 | . | TGTGCCAGCAGTTCGCCGGGGAGACAGACATCGGCCCACACCTACGAGCAGTACTTC | CASSSPGRQTSAHTYEQYF
TRBJ2-3 | TRBD2 | TRBV19 | once | TGTGCCAGTAGCAACCTAGCGGGGAACCCAGATACGCAGTATTTT | CASSNLAGNPDTQYF
TRBJ2-2 | . | TRBV5-1 | . | TGCGCCAGCAGCGCCGGGACTGAGAACACCGGGGAGCTGTTTTTT | CASSAGTENTGELFF
TRBJ1-2 | TRBD1 | TRBV6-6 | . | TGTGCCAGCAGTGACAGGGGTTATCGAGGCTACACCTTC | CASSDRGYRGYTF
TRBJ2-2 | TRBD1 | TRBV10-1 | . | TGCGCCAGTAAGGGACAGGCGACCACCGGGGAGCTGTTTTTT | CASKGQATTGELFF
TRBJ2-7 | . | TRBV25-1 | . | TGTGCCAGCAGTCGAGGACAGCCCTACGAGCAGTACTTC | CASSRGQPYEQYF
TRBJ2-3 | . | TRBV11-3 | . | TGTGCCAGCAGTTTGGGGTGGCGTGATACGCAGTATTTT | CASSLGWRDTQYF
TRBJ2-7 | TRBD2 | TRBV14 | few | TGTGCCAGCAGCCAAGGTTTACTAGCGGGAGGTAAAATCGAGCAGTACTTC | CASSQGLLAGGKIEQYF
TRBJ2-7 | TRBD2 | TRBV29-1 | . | TGCAGCGTTGGCCTAGCGGGTGTTCCCTCCTACGAGCAGTACTTC | CSVGLAGVPSYEQYF
TRBJ2-3 | . | TRBV19 | . | TGTGCCTCACGCGGGTTTGTCACAGATACGCAGTATTTT | CASRGFVTDTQYF
TRBJ2-5 | TRBD2 | TRBV2 | few | TGTGCCAGCAGTGTGGTAGCGGGAGTGGCCAGATTAGAGACCCAGTACTTC | CASSVVAGVARLETQYF
TRBJ2-1 | TRBD2 | TRBV30 | . | TGTGCCTGGAGTCGCCCAACTAGCGGGAGTTTCGATGAGCAGTTCTTC | CAWSRPTSGSFDEQFF
TRBJ2-7 | . | TRBV15 | . | TGTGCCACCAGCAGAGATCCGGAGGGCCCCCCCTTTGACGAGCAGTACTTC | CATSRDPEGPPFDEQYF
TRBJ1-5 | TRBD1 | TRBV28 | . | TGTGCCAGCAGTTTCCCAGGGGGCGCGAATCAGCCCCAGCATTTT | CASSFPGGANQPQHF
TRBJ2-3 | . | TRBV15 | . | TGTGCCACCAGCAAAAAGCTTAGCGGAAGCACAGATACGCAGTATTTT | CATSKKLSGSTDTQYF
TRBJ1-4 | TRBD1 | TRBV28 | . | TGTGCCAGCAGTCTCAGGGGGGCGGGCGAAAAACTGTTTTTT | CASSLRGAGEKLFF
TRBJ2-1 | . | TRBV7-6 | . | TGTGCCAGCAGCTTAGTTGGGGGTGAGCAGTTCTTC | CASSLVGGEQFF
TRBJ2-6 | . | TRBV4-1 | many | TGCGCCAGCAGCCAAGACAGAGATTTCTCTGGGGCCAACGTCCTGACTTTC | CASSQDRDFSGANVLTF
TRBJ2-1 | . | TRBV6-6 | . | TGTGCCACCGCAGACCTTACTTCCTCCAATGAGCAGTTCTTC | CATADLTSSNEQFF
TRBJ2-1 | TRBD2 | TRBV29-1 | once | TGCAGCGTCGGAATAGCGGGAGTAGATAATGAGCAGTTCTTC | CSVGIAGVDNEQFF
TRBJ2-1 | TRBD2 | TRBV7-9 | once | TGTGCCAGCAGCCCTCTAGCGGGACCCTACAATGAGCAGTTCTTC | CASSPLAGPYNEQFF
TRBJ2-7 | TRBD2 | TRBV18 | . | TGTGCCAGCTCAGCACGACTAGCGGGAGGTAGCTACGAGCAGTACTTC | CASSARLAGGSYEQYF
TRBJ2-3 | TRBD2 | TRBV28 | . | TGTGCCAGCAGCCCCGATCTAGCGGGGATCACAGATACGCAGTATTTT | CASSPDLAGITDTQYF
TRBJ2-5 | TRBD2 | TRBV10-3 | . | TGTGCCATCAGTGGAGAGCGGCATAGCGGGAAAGAGACCCAGTACTTC | CAISGERHSGKETQYF